This T cell receptor beta chain appears in the sequencing data of a study of blood T cell repertoires in COVID-19. Study as a whole: Sites across the United States, Italy and Spain contributed samples from acute and convalescent COVID-19.

Germline V gene lookup returns CDR1 LNHDA and CDR2 SQIVND (reference sequence). The CDR3 consists of 15 residues. V shed 4 bases, J shed 2 bases, and the junction held 5 bases outside the gene matches. The repertoire was sequenced with immunoSEQ multiplex PCR; TCRdb's copy has only in-frame clones and lacks some. The repertoire consists of some 68,000 clones, with 90% occurring once and the leading ten covering approximately 0.49%. This receptor was taken from a man in his fifties or sixties with COVID-19, enrolled during active disease. Sequencing was carried out using peripheral blood. The V and J genes are TRBV19 and TRBJ2-1; 7 bases line up with TRBD2. The CDR3, as DNA: TGTGCCAGTAGTACCCGGGGGGAGACCTACAATGAGCAGTTCTTC. This sequence encodes CASSTRGETYNEQFF.